What follows are 12 T cell receptor beta chains derived from one specimen sequenced in a study of blood T cell repertoires in COVID-19. Sequenced by immunoSEQ multiplex PCR; TCRdb stores in-frame clones only, minus some. The sample includes approximately 50,000 clones, 85% of them seen just once. Specimen: peripheral blood. The origin of the receptors is a human donor in a cohort sampled during active COVID-19.

The chain combines TRBV12-3 or TRBV12-4 with TRBJ1-2, with a tentative D call TRBD1 (6 bases). V was shortened by 6 bases and J by 7 bases, with 12 bases between the two germline ends. The CDR3 length is 12 residues. The CDR3 bases are TGTGCCAGCAGCCAGGGGTCGGCTGGCTACACCTTC. Translated, it gives CASSQGSAGYTF.

Only one count was recorded for this clone. V is TRBV19 and J is TRBJ1-5, with 9 positions matching TRBD1. The ends lost 8 bases at V and 4 bases at J; junction bases unmatched: 3. The CDR3 loop spans 13 amino acids. Looked up from germline, CDR1 is LNHDA and CDR2 is SQIVND (reference sequence). CDR3 loop: CASGGTGNQPQHF. CDR3 nucleotides: TGTGCCAGTGGGGGGACAGGGAATCAGCCCCAGCATTTT. Full variable domain (remainder filled in from reference TRBV19 and TRBJ1-5): DGGITQSPKYLFRKEGQNVTLSCEQNLNHDAMYWYRQDPGQGLRLIYYSQIVNDFQKGDIAEGYSVSREKKESFPLTVTSAQKNPTAFYLCASGGTGNQPQHFGDGTRLSIL.

The V call is TRBV6-5, the J call TRBJ1-5, with 10 bases aligning to TRBD1. Germline loops: CDR1 MNHEY, CDR2 SVGAGI. CDR3 length: 14 residues. Losses at the gene ends were 5 bases for V and 6 bases for J; bases not matched to a gene: 4. DNA of the CDR3: TGTGCCAGCAGTCCGGACAGGGGGACTCAGCCCCAGCATTTT. Amino acid sequence: CASSPDRGTQPQHF.

The rearrangement links TRBV28 to TRBJ2-2; D gene unclear. This CDR3 contains 14 residues. V was shortened by 3 bases and J by 3 bases, with 8 bases between the two germline ends. Per the germline V gene, CDR1 is MDHEN and CDR2 is SYDVKM. CDR3 sequence reads: CASSFRLYTGELFF. In DNA, the CDR3 is TGTGCCAGCAGTTTCCGTTTGTACACCGGGGAGCTGTTTTTT. Together with reference TRBV28 and TRBJ2-2, the CDR3 gives the full variable domain: DVKVTQSSRYLVKRTGEKVFLECVQDMDHENMFWYRQDPGLGLRLIYFSYDVKMKEKGDIPEGYSVSREKKERFSLILESASTNQTSMYLCASSFRLYTGELFFGEGSRLTVL.

This clone was seen a handful of times. The chain employs TRBV5-6 and TRBJ2-7, with D perhaps matching TRBD1 (6 bases). This CDR3 is built from 14 residues. V was shortened by 4 bases and J by 6 bases, with 17 bases between the two germline ends. The germline V gene encodes CDR1 SGHDT and CDR2 YYEEEE. CDR3 loop: CASSPGQHFTEQYF. The CDR3 coding sequence is TGTGCCAGCAGCCCGGGACAACATTTCACCGAGCAGTACTTC.

The genes are TRBV4-2 and TRBJ2-7; 12 nucleotides line up with TRBD2. In germline, CDR1 is LGHNA, CDR2 YNFKEQ. This CDR3 has 15 residues. V gave up 1 base and J gave up 8 bases; unmatched junction bases: 6. DNA for the CDR3: TGTGCCAGCAGCCAAGTGACTAGCGGGAGTAGTAAGCAGTACTTC. Its protein product is CASSQVTSGSSKQYF.

In DNA, the CDR3 is TGTGCCAGCAGCTTATCGGGTACGCCCGGGGAGCTGTTTTTT. Translation: CASSLSGTPGELFF. The chain uses TRBV7-9 and TRBJ2-2, with unresolved D. The CDR3 is 14 amino acids. Trimming took 2 bases from V and 6 from J, leaving 10 bases between them. CDR1 and CDR2 (germline): SEHNR, FQNEAQ (reference sequence).

This chain links TRBV6-6 with TRBJ2-7, with D possibly TRBD1 on 6 matching bases. CDR1 is MNHNY and CDR2 is SVGAGI in the germline V gene (reference sequence). Trimming shortened V by 7 bases and J by 3 bases, and 13 bases separated the two germline ends. This CDR3 is built from 13 residues. CDR3 nucleotides: TGTGCCAGCACCAGGACAGAGCACTACGAGCAGTACTTC. As protein: CASTRTEHYEQYF.

The gene calls are TRBV13 and TRBJ2-7; weak D call: TRBD1 (6 bases). From germline, CDR1 is PRHDT and CDR2 FYEKMQ (reference sequence). The CDR3 has 12 amino acids. The V gene lost 1 base and the J gene lost 13 bases, with 14 bases spanning the gap. The CDR3 spells CASSLVAGQRYF. The CDR3, as DNA: TGTGCCAGCAGCTTAGTCGCAGGACAGAGATACTTC.

The chain uses TRBV19 and TRBJ2-3; possibly TRBD2 for D (6 bases). The V end was cut by 4 bases, the J end by 5 bases, with 10 bases between. Germline V gene lookup returns CDR1 LNHDA and CDR2 SQIVND (reference sequence). CDR3 length: 13 residues. In DNA form, the CDR3 reads TGTGCCAGTAGTACGCGGCGGGAAGATACGCAGTATTTT. Translating gives CASSTRREDTQYF.

The chain is built from TRBV7-9 and TRBJ2-7, with D hard to call. The V gene's germline CDR1 is SEHNR and CDR2 FQNEAQ (reference sequence). V dropped 2 bases and J dropped 2 bases, with 4 bases sitting between them. The CDR3 contains 12 residues. The CDR3 bases are TGTGCCAGCAGCTTATTAACCTACGAGCAGTACTTC. Translated: CASSLLTYEQYF.

V usage is TRBV11-3 and J usage is TRBJ1-3, with D unclear. The length of the CDR3 is 13 residues. Germline V gene sequence: CDR1 SGHNT, CDR2 YENEEA. V dropped 5 bases and J dropped 7 bases, with 12 bases sitting between them. The CDR3 here is CASSLGDSNTIYF. CDR3 sequence (DNA): TGTGCCAGCAGCCTCGGAGATAGTAACACCATATATTTT.